This record concerns one T cell receptor beta chain sequence. In the PCR, 60 Vbeta and 13 Jbeta primers were used. Clones were read by immunoSEQ multiplex PCR, and TCRdb kept only the in-frame ones, dropping some. The sample contains about 270,000 clones, approximately 70% of which appear only once. CDR1 is SGHTA and CDR2 is FQGNSA in the germline V gene. The trim removed 4 bases at V and 0 bases at J, leaving 5 bases unmatched. The CDR3 is 18 residues long. This entry comes from a study of cytomegalovirus exposure and HLA in healthy donors. Background on the study: Earlier findings included about 120 million unique TCR beta sequences obtained from about 180 million T cells.

This sequence was found in a female donor in good health and CMV-seronegative. This chain connects TRBV7-2 to TRBJ2-4; 14 nucleotides agree with TRBD2. The sequenced sample consisted of PBMCs. DNA for the CDR3: TGTGCCAGCAGCTGGGGACTAGCGGGAGCCCTAGCCAAAAACATTCAGTACTTC. Translation gives CASSWGLAGALAKNIQYF.